The next 17 T cell receptor beta chains were all read from a single sample in a study of T cell repertoires in cytomegalovirus infection. TCRdb reprocessed the reads via MiXCR and lists one record per CDR3 protein. In the table there are about 51,000 distinct CDR3 sequences, around 20% of which are singletons. These TCRs are of unknown antigen specificity. The sequenced sample was CD8+ T cells from cultured PBMCs, obtained from culture after CMV antigen stimulation. These receptors were collected from a human donor in good health (CMV status not recorded). Some clones in this sample may be carry-over from other donors' samples.

The chain has TRBV6-1 and TRBJ1-5; D is perhaps TRBD1 (6 bases). V shed 6 bases and J shed 2 bases, with 17 bases lying between them. The CDR3 is 16 amino acids. Germline CDR1 reads MNHNS; CDR2 reads SASEGT. The CDR3 reads CASRTYREEGNQPQHF. The CDR3 DNA reads TGTGCCAGCAGGACTTACAGGGAAGAGGGCAATCAGCCCCAGCATTTT.

The chain carries TRBV12-3 or TRBV12-4 and TRBJ2-2; no clear D. With 6 bases removed from V and 3 bases from J, the gap between germline ends came to 26 bases. The CDR3 consists of 19 residues. The CDR3 loop is CASSIATLTYLKDTGELFF. In nucleotides, the CDR3 is TGTGCCAGCAGCATCGCTACGCTCACCTACCTTAAGGACACCGGGGAGCTGTTTTTT.

The chain is built from TRBV7-2 and TRBJ2-1; D unclear. Per the germline V gene, CDR1 is SGHTA and CDR2 is FQGNSA. The CDR3 totals 17 residues. V lost 1 base and J 8 bases, leaving 21 bases between the germline ends. CDR3 DNA sequence: TGTGCCAGCAGCTTAGTCCGTAAGGGCTTGATGGGCGATGAGCAGTTCTTC. Amino acid sequence: CASSLVRKGLMGDEQFF.

This clonotype was observed at least ten times. The CDR3 DNA reads TGTGCCAGCAGCTTAGAAGACACCGGGGAGCTGTTTTTT. Amino acids: CASSLEDTGELFF. The chain has TRBV7-2 and TRBJ2-2; D ambiguous. Germline CDR1 is SGHTA and CDR2 is FQGNSA. The CDR3 extends over 13 amino acids. V lost 1 base and J 3 bases, leaving 3 bases between the germline ends.

In this sample, this clonotype turned up a few times. This rearrangement joins TRBV12-3 or TRBV12-4 to TRBJ2-3; no clear D gene. V lost 7 bases, J lost 4 bases, and 9 bases lay in between. The CDR3 is made up of 12 amino acids. CDR3 amino acids: CASTLRADTQYF. CDR3 DNA: TGTGCCAGCACCCTTAGGGCAGATACGCAGTATTTT.

The chain is built from TRBV4-1 and TRBJ1-1; D is unresolved. The ends were cut back, 1 base at V and 5 bases at J, with 14 bases in the middle. There are 15 residues in the CDR3. Germline CDR1 is MGHRA and CDR2 is YSYEKL. In nucleotides, the CDR3 is TGCGCCAGCAGCCAAGGATCGGGAGGAAGGACTGAAGCTTTCTTT. Its protein product is CASSQGSGGRTEAFF.

The V call is TRBV6-2 or TRBV6-3, the J call TRBJ2-7; 7 bases fit TRBD1. V shed 6 bases and J 3 bases; nucleotides not matched to a gene: 11. Germline V gene data show CDR1 as MNHEY and CDR2 as SVGEGT. The CDR3 loop spans 15 amino acids. CDR3 sequence: CASRGTDSAIYEQYF. CDR3 DNA sequence: TGTGCCAGCAGAGGGACAGACTCGGCCATCTACGAGCAGTACTTC.

This chain joins TRBV7-2 and TRBJ2-7, with unresolved D. The germline V and J ends were trimmed by 5 bases and 0 bases, with 14 bases remaining between them. The CDR3 is made up of 15 amino acids. The V gene's germline CDR1 is SGHTA and CDR2 FQGNSA. In DNA, the CDR3 is TGTGCCAGCAGCGCCCGCCCGGGCGGCTCCTACGAGCAGTACTTC. Translated: CASSARPGGSYEQYF.

J is TRBJ2-4 and V is TRBV7-2; D is uncertain. This CDR3 comprises 13 residues. The V end was cut by 5 bases, the J end by 0 bases, with 5 bases between. Germline CDR1 is SGHTA and CDR2 is FQGNSA. The CDR3 bases are TGTGCCAGCAGCATCGGAGCCAAAAACATTCAGTACTTC. Amino acid sequence: CASSIGAKNIQYF.

This clonotype appeared a few times. This sequence joins TRBV29-1 and TRBJ2-5, with 10 bases matching TRBD2. Trimming removed 1 base from V and 6 bases from J; junction bases left unmatched: 11. The length of the CDR3 is 16 residues. Germline CDR1 SQVTM, CDR2 ANQGSEA. CDR3 loop: CSVEGYKRGGRKTQYF. CDR3 coding DNA: TGCAGCGTTGAAGGTTACAAGCGGGGGGGCCGAAAGACCCAGTACTTC.

In its sample, this clonotype was seen a few times. The V and J genes are TRBV5-6 and TRBJ1-2; D is uncertain. Per germline, CDR1 SGHDT and CDR2 YYEEEE. This CDR3 has 15 residues. Trimming took 7 bases from V and 1 from J, leaving 17 bases between them. The CDR3 sequence is CASAENSNYNYGYTF. The CDR3 coding sequence is TGTGCCAGCGCCGAAAACTCAAATTATAACTATGGCTACACCTTC.

The chain couples TRBV12-3 or TRBV12-4 to TRBJ2-1; 7 bases line up with TRBD2. V trimming: 3 bases; J trimming: 9 bases; junction bases outside the gene matches: 14. This CDR3 spans 16 amino acids. DNA for the CDR3: TGTGCCAGCAGTTTTAGTGGGGGGGAGGGCAGAGGTGAGCAGTTCTTC. This translates into CASSFSGGEGRGEQFF.

Sample share makes this clonotype medium-sized (0.01 to 0.1%). The chain couples TRBV6-1 to TRBJ1-2; D gene uncertain. V gave up 5 bases and J gave up 10 bases, with 14 bases separating them. The CDR3 is made up of 12 amino acids. Germline V gene data show CDR1 as MNHNS and CDR2 as SASEGT. The CDR3 coding sequence is TGTGCCAGCAGTCCTCAAAGGGAGACCTACACCTTC. This encodes CASSPQRETYTF.

CDR3 in DNA: TGTGCCAGCAGCTCCCAGCTCCCTTTGGAGGAGCTGTTTTTT. Protein sequence: CASSSQLPLEELFF. This chain connects TRBV7-9 to TRBJ2-2; D gene ambiguous. Trimming took off 4 bases at V and 10 bases at J, with 16 bases between the two ends. CDR3 length: 14 amino acids. Germline V gene data show CDR1 as SEHNR and CDR2 as FQNEAQ (reference sequence).

V gene TRBV12-3 or TRBV12-4 combines with J gene TRBJ2-3; either TRBD1 or TRBD2 may supply D (6 bases each). The CDR3 extends over 16 amino acids. The V end was cut by 5 bases, the J end by 0 bases, with 15 bases between. In DNA, the CDR3 is TGTGCCAGCAGTCCCTACGGGGGCGTGAGCACAGATACGCAGTATTTT. It translates to CASSPYGGVSTDTQYF.

The chain uses TRBV14 and TRBJ2-1; D not resolved. The CDR3 extends over 11 amino acids. Trimming took 5 bases from V and 10 from J, leaving 9 bases between them. Per the germline V gene, CDR1 is SGHDN and CDR2 is FVKESK. The CDR3 DNA sequence: TGTGCCAGCAGCGAAGGATGGGAGCAGTTCTTC. Translation: CASSEGWEQFF.

The chain is built from TRBV5-8 and TRBJ2-1; 7 bases fit TRBD1. The V segment lost 4 bases and the J segment 5 bases; nucleotides outside the gene matches: 6. CDR1 and CDR2 from the germline V gene are SGHTS and YDEGEE. The length of the CDR3 is 14 residues. The DNA of the CDR3 is TGTGCCAGCAGCCCGGGACAGTCAAACAATGAGCAGTTCTTC. Translated: CASSPGQSNNEQFF.